In its sample, the clone carrying this TCR beta chain was seen many times. Its specificity is not known. CDR3 length equals 15 residues. Germline V gives CDR1 SGHTA, CDR2 FQGNSA. V lost 1 base and J 10 bases, leaving 19 bases between the germline ends. These data originate in a study of immune heterogeneity within non-small cell lung tumors. The study, taken as a whole, reports: Each patient's tumor sites shared recurring identical dominant CDR3 beta clonotypes, and individual sites also carried their own high-frequency clones.

Multiplex PCR was performed with 32 V and 13 J primers, and it amplified TCR beta CDR3. TCRdb passed the multiplex PCR reads through MiXCR, listing each CDR3 protein once. The sample yields 6,700 or so distinct CDR3 sequences, approximately 23% seen once. Template came from bulk tumor genomic DNA, at roughly 580 ng per sample. Widely spaced biopsies, several per primary tumor, were obtained at surgery. Enrolled patients presented with newly diagnosed, previously untreated non-small cell lung cancer and underwent curative surgery. Specimen: lung tumor tissue. The chain joins TRBV7-2 to TRBJ1-1, with a weak D call TRBD1 (6 bases). This clonotype was obtained from a man in his 70s with non-small cell lung cancer. The CDR3 region has the DNA TGTGCCAGCAGCTTAGTTCGGGGGGCACAAGCAAGAGCTTTCTTT. Translation gives CASSLVRGAQARAFF. The variable domain in full, with the rest retrieved from reference TRBV7-2 and TRBJ1-1, is GAGVSQSPSNKVTEKGKDVELRCDPISGHTALYWYRQSLGQGLEFLIYFQGNSAPDKSGLPSDRFSAERTGGSVSTLTIQRTQQEDSAVYLCASSLVRGAQARAFFGQGTRLTVV.